This T cell receptor beta chain was identified during a study of T cells in Graves' hyperthyroidism and ophthalmopathy. Background on the study: Peripheral blood was acquired at first diagnosis, ahead of any therapy whatsoever.

Study conclusions and caveats: A model using 13 V-J features told ophthalmopathy apart from stable hyperthyroidism. Clonotypes that were expanded in thyroid above 0.001 mostly appeared in blood too.

TCR beta CDR3 regions were amplified from RNA transcripts. HTBI primers were used for first-round RT-PCR of the TCR CDR3. TCRdb reanalysed the multiplex PCR reads using MiXCR and keeps one entry per CDR3 protein. The data contain fewer than 650,000 distinct CDR3 sequences, roughly 14% of them singletons. CDR3 length: 13 amino acids. The germline V and J ends were trimmed by 3 bases and 5 bases, with 10 bases remaining between them. Germline CDR1 reads ENHRY; CDR2 reads SYGVKD. In its sample, this clonotype was seen many times. What it binds is not known. Used for diagnoses were clinical symptoms, serum thyroxine and TRAb, thyroid ultrasound and orbital computed tomography.

This chain joins TRBV10-3 and TRBJ1-2; D gene ambiguous. The receptor comes from a woman in her thirties or forties with Graves' ophthalmopathy. The sequenced material came from blood. DNA for the CDR3: TGTGCCATCAGTGAAGCAGGTTTTTATGGCTACACCTTC. Translation gives CAISEAGFYGYTF.